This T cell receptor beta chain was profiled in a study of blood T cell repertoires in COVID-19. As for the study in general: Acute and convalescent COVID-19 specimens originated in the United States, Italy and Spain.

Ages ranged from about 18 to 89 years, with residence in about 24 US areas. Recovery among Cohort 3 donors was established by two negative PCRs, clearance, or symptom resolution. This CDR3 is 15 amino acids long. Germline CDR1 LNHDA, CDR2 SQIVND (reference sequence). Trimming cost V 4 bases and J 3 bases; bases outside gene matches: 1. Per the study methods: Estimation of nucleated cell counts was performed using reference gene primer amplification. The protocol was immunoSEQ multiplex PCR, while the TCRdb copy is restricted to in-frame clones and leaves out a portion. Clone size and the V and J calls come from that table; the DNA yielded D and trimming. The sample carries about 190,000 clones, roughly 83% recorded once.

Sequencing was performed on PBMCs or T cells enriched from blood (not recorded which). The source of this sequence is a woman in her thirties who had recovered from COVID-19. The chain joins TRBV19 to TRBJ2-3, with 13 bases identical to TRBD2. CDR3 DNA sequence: TGTGCCAGTAGTAGGGGACTAGCGGGAACAGATACGCAGTATTTT. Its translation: CASSRGLAGTDTQYF.